The next 26 T cell receptor beta chains were all read from a single sample in a study of response to subunit inactivated influenza vaccine. TCRdb called the RT-PCR reads again in MiXCR, with one record for every CDR3 protein. Of 650,000 to 850,000 distinct CDR3 sequences detected, approximately 15% appear once; the ten largest clones hold around 7.3%. Sequencing was performed on PBMCs from blood, taken 14 to 15 days before vaccination. The receptors here all came from a man aged 50 to 60 who received an inactivated influenza vaccine.

This clonotype has only a few counts. V is TRBV12-3 or TRBV12-4 and J is TRBJ1-4, with D tentatively TRBD1 (5 bases). Trimming took 4 bases from V and 7 from J, leaving 13 bases between them. CDR3 size: 14 residues. CDR3 sequence reads: CASSWSGAGEKLFF. CDR3 sequence (DNA): TGTGCCAGCAGTTGGTCCGGGGCTGGTGAAAAACTGTTTTTT.

V is TRBV6-1 and J is TRBJ2-7; tentatively, D is TRBD2 (5 bases). The germline gives CDR1 MNHNS, CDR2 SASEGT. V shed 8 bases and J shed 2 bases, with 13 bases lying between them. The CDR3 extends over 13 amino acids. CDR3: CASQITRTYEQYF. The CDR3 nucleotides are TGTGCCAGCCAGATCACTAGGACCTACGAGCAGTACTTC.

The V gene is TRBV11-2, the J gene TRBJ2-2; 9 bases map to TRBD2. Germline V lookup: CDR1 SGHAT, CDR2 FQNNGV. V dropped 3 bases and J dropped 2; count of bases not matched to a gene: 1. The CDR3 sequence is 15 residues long. The CDR3 nucleotides are TGTGCCAGCAGCTTTAGCGGGAGAAACACCGGGGAGCTGTTTTTT. Translated: CASSFSGRNTGELFF.

The chain has TRBV18 and TRBJ1-1, with unresolved D. The CDR3 length is 12 residues. CDR1 and CDR2 (germline): KGHSH, LQKENI. V gave up 5 bases and J gave up 6 bases, with 10 bases separating them. The CDR3 coding sequence is TGTGCCAGCTCAGACCGCTACTCTGAAGCTTTCTTT. Its translation: CASSDRYSEAFF.

This clonotype came up many times. The chain combines TRBV12-3 or TRBV12-4 with TRBJ2-3; D is perhaps TRBD1 (6 bases). CDR3 length: 14 residues. V lost 6 bases to trimming and J lost 2 bases, with 12 bases between them. The CDR3 sequence: CASRRGSTTDTQYF. DNA of the CDR3: TGTGCCAGCAGAAGGGGGTCGACCACAGATACGCAGTATTTT.

This clonotype has at least ten counts. The DNA of the CDR3 is TGTGCCAGCAGGGGAGGTACCTACAATGAGCAGTTCTTC. Its translation: CASRGGTYNEQFF. The chain recombines TRBV27 with TRBJ2-1; perhaps TRBD2 as D (6 bases). Per the germline V gene, CDR1 is MNHEY and CDR2 is SMNVEV (reference sequence). The germline V and J ends were trimmed by 6 bases and 2 bases, with 8 bases remaining between them. This CDR3 is 13 amino acids long.

There are a few counts of this clonotype. The rearrangement uses TRBV20-1 and TRBJ2-3; a weak D match, TRBD2 (7 bases). The V end lost 3 bases, the J end lost 0 bases, and 16 bases lay between the germline ends. The germline V gene encodes CDR1 DFQATT and CDR2 SNEGSKA (reference sequence). CDR3 length: 16 residues. The CDR3 coding sequence is TGCAGTGCTAGGGGGGGGGCACAGCGAAGCACAGATACGCAGTATTTT. As protein: CSARGGAQRSTDTQYF.

The J gene is TRBJ1-4, the V gene TRBV20-1; 10 positions agree with TRBD1. V was clipped by 6 bases and J by 11 bases; unmatched bases: 6. CDR1 and CDR2 from the germline V gene are DFQATT and SNEGSKA (reference sequence). This CDR3 comprises 12 residues. The CDR3 DNA sequence: TGCAGTGCCTGGGACAGGGGCGGGAAACTGTTTTTT. Protein sequence: CSAWDRGGKLFF.

This clonotype was counted a few times. The V gene is TRBV4-3, the J gene TRBJ2-3; D is unresolved. Trimming cost V 0 bases and J 3 bases, with 13 bases left between them. This CDR3 contains 16 residues. Looked up from germline, CDR1 is LGHNA and CDR2 is YSLEER. The CDR3 reads CASSQDRFLVTDTQYF. The CDR3 bases are TGCGCCAGCAGCCAAGACAGGTTCTTGGTGACAGATACGCAGTATTTT.

There are a few counts of this clonotype. This chain connects TRBV25-1 to TRBJ2-7; D is perhaps TRBD2 (5 bases). V dropped 5 bases and J dropped 2 bases, with 10 bases sitting between them. Looked up from germline, CDR1 is MGHDK and CDR2 is SYGVNS. The CDR3 totals 13 residues. The CDR3 DNA follows: TGTGCCAGCAGTCACATCGGGACCTACGAGCAGTACTTC. It specifies CASSHIGTYEQYF.

The gene calls are TRBV7-9 and TRBJ2-5; TRBD1 is a possible D gene (5 bases). CDR1 and CDR2 (germline): SEHNR, FQNEAQ (reference sequence). Trimming stripped 1 base from V and 2 bases from J, with 8 bases between. The CDR3 is 14 residues long. In nucleotides, the CDR3 is TGTGCCAGCAGCTTAGGGACAAAGCAAGAGACCCAGTACTTC. Translation gives CASSLGTKQETQYF. The full variable domain, with the rest looked up from reference TRBV7-9 and TRBJ2-5, is DTGVSQNPRHKITKRGQNVTFRCDPISEHNRLYWYRQTLGQGPEFLTYFQNEAQLEKSRLLSDRFSAERPKGSFSTLEIQRTEQGDSAMYLCASSLGTKQETQYFGPGTRLLVL.

This clonotype was seen many times. This rearrangement joins TRBV6-2 or TRBV6-3 to TRBJ2-7; 9 positions agree with TRBD2. The CDR3 sequence is 20 residues long. Germline V gene data show CDR1 as MNHEY and CDR2 as SVGEGT. V shed 2 bases, J shed 3 bases, and the junction held 20 bases outside the gene matches. CDR3 in amino acids: CASSYQAPSGNYKALYEQYF. As DNA, the CDR3 is TGTGCCAGCAGTTACCAGGCCCCTAGCGGGAATTACAAGGCCCTCTACGAGCAGTACTTC.

CDR3 sequence reads: CASSLGRGPLGANVLTF. Written as DNA, the CDR3 is TGTGCCAGCAGCTTGGGCAGGGGGCCGTTGGGGGCCAACGTCCTGACTTTC. V and J are TRBV11-2 and TRBJ2-6; the match to TRBD1 covers 8 bases. The CDR3 runs 17 residues. Looked up from germline, CDR1 is SGHAT and CDR2 is FQNNGV. Trimming took 3 bases from V and 4 from J; bases not matched to a gene: 8.

In this sample, this clonotype turned up a few times. The rearrangement links TRBV27 to TRBJ2-2, with D perhaps TRBD1 (6 bases). Germline V CDR1 and CDR2: MNHEY, SMNVEV (reference sequence). This CDR3 contains 15 residues. V dropped 2 bases and J dropped 2 bases, with 9 bases sitting between them. The CDR3 here is CASSLLDSNTGELFF. The CDR3 coding sequence is TGTGCCAGCAGTTTACTGGACAGTAACACCGGGGAGCTGTTTTTT.

This clonotype was seen only a few times. The J gene is TRBJ2-1, the V gene TRBV12-3 or TRBV12-4, with TRBD1 matching over 9 bases. The CDR3 length is 15 residues. J was trimmed by 9 bases and V by 7 bases; bases with no gene match: 13. CDR3 in amino acids: CASTSWGQGRGEQFF. The CDR3 region has the DNA TGTGCCAGCACGAGTTGGGGACAGGGTCGTGGTGAGCAGTTCTTC.

This clonotype was detected a few times. The V call is TRBV29-1, the J call TRBJ1-1; D is uncertain. The V end was cut by 7 bases, the J end by 10 bases, with 13 bases between. Per the germline V gene, CDR1 is SQVTM and CDR2 is ANQGSEA. The CDR3 sequence is 10 residues long. CDR3 in DNA: TGCAGCGCAGGCCTCGTGGGAGCTTTCTTT. Translated: CSAGLVGAFF.

The V call is TRBV5-1, the J call TRBJ1-1, with 8 nucleotides matching TRBD1. With V trimmed by 4 bases and J by 4 bases, 9 bases remained unmatched. The CDR3 has 15 residues. Germline CDR1 reads SGHRS; CDR2 reads YFSETQ. CDR3 nucleotides: TGCGCCAGCAGCGAGGGACAGGCGGGGTCCACTGAAGCTTTCTTT. Encoded protein: CASSEGQAGSTEAFF.

This clonotype has more than one count but fewer than ten. The chain joins TRBV4-3 to TRBJ1-2, with 7 positions matching TRBD1. Per the germline V gene, CDR1 is LGHNA and CDR2 is YSLEER. The V gene end was trimmed by 0 bases and the J gene end by 5 bases; junction bases not matched to a gene: 12. The CDR3 is made up of 17 amino acids. The CDR3 spells CASSQESTGLLGYGYTF. The DNA of the CDR3 is TGCGCCAGCAGCCAAGAATCGACAGGGCTATTAGGGTATGGCTACACCTTC.

This clonotype was recorded once. V usage is TRBV7-3 and J usage is TRBJ2-5; TRBD2 matches at 8 bases. Germline CDR1 SGHTA, CDR2 FQGTGA. The CDR3 runs to 16 residues. The V segment lost 3 bases and the J segment 4 bases; nucleotides outside the gene matches: 10. The CDR3 bases are TGTGCCAGCAGCTTGATAAGCGGGAGTAGGGGAGAGACCCAGTACTTC. Its translation is CASSLISGSRGETQYF.

This clonotype appeared a few times. V and J are TRBV18 and TRBJ2-1, with a possible D match to TRBD1 (6 bases). Trimming cost V 4 bases and J 8 bases, with 18 bases left between them. From germline, CDR1 is KGHSH and CDR2 LQKENI. This CDR3 is built from 15 residues. CDR3 sequence (DNA): TGTGCCAGCTCACTACAGGGTATGGTGTCCGATGAGCAGTTCTTC. Its translation: CASSLQGMVSDEQFF.

This clonotype was seen a few times. The V and J genes are TRBV5-4 and TRBJ2-5, with 8 bases that match TRBD1. After removal of 2 bases from V and 2 bases from J, the junction contained 8 bases not matched to a gene. The germline V gene encodes CDR1 SGHNT and CDR2 YYREEE (reference sequence). CDR3 size: 16 residues. DNA of the CDR3: TGTGCCAGCAGCTTTCACAGGGGGACCCAACAAGAGACCCAGTACTTC. Translated, it gives CASSFHRGTQQETQYF.

The chain joins TRBV10-3 to TRBJ1-5; no reliable D call. V was clipped by 2 bases and J by 3 bases, with 5 bases between them. Germline lookup yields CDR1 ENHRY and CDR2 SYGVKD. The CDR3 spans 13 residues. The CDR3 region is CAISETINQPQHF. The CDR3 DNA is TGTGCCATCAGTGAGACAATCAATCAGCCCCAGCATTTT.

The chain uses TRBV15 and TRBJ2-4, with 7 bases identical to TRBD1. Germline V gives CDR1 LNHNV, CDR2 YYDKDF (reference sequence). The V gene end was trimmed by 0 bases and the J gene end by 2 bases; junction bases not matched to a gene: 1. The CDR3 totals 15 residues. This CDR3 reads CATSRDRGTKNIQYF. The CDR3 DNA follows: TGTGCCACCAGCAGAGACAGGGGGACCAAAAACATTCAGTACTTC.

The CDR3 loop reads CSVRETMVQYF. CDR3 DNA: TGCAGCGTCCGAGAAACGATGGTGCAGTACTTC. The chain is built from TRBV29-1 and TRBJ2-7, with unresolved D. Trimming pared 6 bases from V and 9 bases from J, leaving 15 bases between. The CDR3 length is 11 residues. CDR1 and CDR2 from the germline V gene are SQVTM and ANQGSEA.

About this clonotype itself: Just one base apart from a much larger clone, this may be a read error. The gene calls are TRBV28 and TRBJ2-7, with D possibly being TRBD1 (5 bases). Germline V gene sequence: CDR1 MDHEN, CDR2 SYDVKM. CDR3 size: 13 residues. Deletions cut 8 bases from V and 5 bases from J, with 16 bases between. CDR3 protein: CASRKGITHEQYF. CDR3 DNA sequence: TGTGCCAGCCGAAAGGGGATAACCCACGAGCAGTACTTC.

The chain recombines TRBV3-1 with TRBJ2-1, with D possibly matching TRBD1 (5 bases). The CDR3 has 13 residues. The germline CDR1 and CDR2 sequences are LGHDT and YNNKEL (reference sequence). V was trimmed by 2 bases and J by 13 bases, leaving 15 bases between them. CDR3 region: CASSQTVRGSQFF. For the CDR3, the DNA is TGTGCCAGCAGCCAAACAGTAAGGGGATCTCAGTTCTTC.